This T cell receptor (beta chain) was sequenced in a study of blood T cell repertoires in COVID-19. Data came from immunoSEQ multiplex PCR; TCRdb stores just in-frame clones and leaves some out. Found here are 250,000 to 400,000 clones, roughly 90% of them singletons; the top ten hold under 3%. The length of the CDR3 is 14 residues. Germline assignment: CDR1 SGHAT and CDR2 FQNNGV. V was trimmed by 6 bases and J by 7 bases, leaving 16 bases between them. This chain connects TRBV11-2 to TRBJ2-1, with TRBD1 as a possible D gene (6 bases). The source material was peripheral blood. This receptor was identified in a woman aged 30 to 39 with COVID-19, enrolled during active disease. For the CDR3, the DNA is TGTGCCAGCAGTTTTGACAGGTGGGGGAATGAGCAGTTCTTC. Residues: CASSFDRWGNEQFF.